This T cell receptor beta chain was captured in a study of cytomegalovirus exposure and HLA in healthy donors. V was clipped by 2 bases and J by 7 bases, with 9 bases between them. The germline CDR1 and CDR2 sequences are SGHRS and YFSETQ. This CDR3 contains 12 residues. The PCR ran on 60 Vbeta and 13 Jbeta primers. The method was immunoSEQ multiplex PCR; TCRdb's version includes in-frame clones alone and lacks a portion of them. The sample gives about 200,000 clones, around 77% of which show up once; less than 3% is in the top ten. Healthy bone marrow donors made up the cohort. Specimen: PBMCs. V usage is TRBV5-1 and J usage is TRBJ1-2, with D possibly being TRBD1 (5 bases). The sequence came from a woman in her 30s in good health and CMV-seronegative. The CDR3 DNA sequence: TGCGCCAGCAGCTTCGGGACTTCTGGCTACACCTTC. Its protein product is CASSFGTSGYTF.